This note documents a single T cell receptor beta chain sequence. What it binds is not known. This sample is drawn from a study of long-term antiretroviral therapy in people with HIV. The libraries were made with immunoSEQ v3.0 at survey level. Assay: immunoSEQ multiplex PCR; the TCRdb copy retains only in-frame clones and omits some. Of 10,000 to 15,000 clones in the sample, 70% to 80% are singletons; the top ten hold 14%. Before they underwent DNA extraction, samples held roughly 0.95-11 million cryopreserved PBMC. CDR1 is SGHVS, CDR2 FQNEAQ, per germline. Losses at the gene ends were 5 bases for V and 5 bases for J; bases not matched to a gene: 7. The CDR3 loop spans 15 amino acids. Points from the study as a whole: Diversity remained lower than transplant donor controls, even though it increased after ART. Adherence to ART, viral resistance and therapy changes lacked any data.

The chain recombines TRBV7-8 with TRBJ2-5; TRBD2 aligns across 11 bases. The receptor's source is a woman younger than 30 with HIV. The sequences come from unsorted PBMCs, collected 1.3 years after starting antiretroviral therapy. The CDR3 DNA sequence: TGTGCCAGCAGCCCAACTAGCGGGAGTGCTGAGACCCAGTACTTC. This translates into CASSPTSGSAETQYF.